This TCR beta chain was observed in a study of T cells in women clearing cervical HPV infection (dated 2018 in TCRdb). Turning to the overall study: The cases were roughly 23 women with histologically confirmed HPV16-related CIN3 or worse, and 2 of those women had invasive cancers. Controls were 25 or so women whose single incident HPV16 infection cleared within 12 months without precancer or cancer developing. Blood from cases was drawn at the visit where the lesion was first identified, while blood from controls was drawn once the infection was no longer detected. Among cases, blood sampling occurred a median of about 160 days after lesion detection, with an interquartile range of 90 to 200 days. Since only a few of the women had HLA typing available, the possibility that HLA type was acting as a confounder could not be ruled out. This exploratory proof-of-principle case-control study, nested within the Guanacaste HPV Natural History Study in Costa Rica, compared TCR repertoires among women with different cervical HPV16 outcomes. Cases were matched to controls by age within five years and by the year the sample was collected. Cases had a median age of about 34 years and controls had a median age of approximately 37, with no significant differences in baseline characteristics. In the parent cohort, about 10,000 women aged 18 or older were enrolled in Guanacaste, Costa Rica, during about 1992 to 1994 and then followed for under nine years. Five blinded duplicates per group were added as quality controls, so that roughly 60 samples were obtained: some 50 participants and some 10 replicates.

Reading from cysteine to phenylalanine, the CDR3 counts 13 amino acids. Shown are 30 bases from within the CDR3, in frame from base 1. For CDR1 and CDR2, the germline V gene (reference sequence) lists GTSNPN and SVGIG. Ends trimmed: V by 1 base, J by 6 bases; bases unmatched to a gene: 0. General findings and caveats noted by the study authors: TCR repertoire richness was significantly higher in CIN3+ cases than in controls across sequencing depths, while evenness did not differ. Cases had lower TRBV6-7 relative abundance than controls (0.11% versus 0.16%; Bonferroni P = 0.0008). T-cell numbers per sample were unknown, so richness differences could reflect varying T-cell content rather than repertoire biology. Whether associations preceded infection or resulted from infection could not be shown with the cross-sectional design, and effector/memory subsets and HPV-specific T cells were not isolated. Cases were distinguished from controls with an estimated AUC of around 0.85 by random forest classifiers combining richness and V gene abundances.

In the case of this clone: The antigen this receptor binds is unknown. The read gets to within 3 residues of the CDR3 end, and the germline J gene fills in the rest.

Every participant had a single incident cervical HPV16 infection, and prevalent HPV16 infections were excluded. Cervical HPV DNA was detected by MY09/MY11 PCR and genotyped by dot-blot hybridization. Fifteen mL of heparinized blood were centrifuged, and the buffy coat was aliquoted, frozen at -30°C, then stored at -80°C. Genomic DNA was extracted from buffy coat specimens using QIAGEN kits. TCR beta CDR3 regions were amplified by multiplex PCR using the immunoSEQ assay from an average of 1200 ng genomic DNA per sample. To correct primer bias, the assay used a complete synthetic TCR repertoire to set an amplification baseline. The amplicons were sequenced on the Illumina platform. Per the authors' processing: Error correction of the sequences involved clustering with frequency ratios plus a modified nearest-neighbor algorithm, after which the sequences were analyzed in the immunoSEQ Analyzer using IMGT gene definitions. At each rarefaction depth, TCR richness and evenness were averaged across 20 rarefaction repeats, and any sample with fewer sequences than the depth was left out. Relative abundances of V, D and J genes were compared between groups using Wilcoxon rank sum tests, with FDR correction applied. An intraclass correlation of just under 96% for TCR richness and an average of about 80% across over 65 gene segments were obtained from the blinded duplicates. TCRdb carries this immuneACCESS record with in-frame sequences only. Its versions omit some clonotypes, under half of them owing to an unresolved V gene in the studies checked, with the rest unexplained. V, J and clone size reflect that table, while D and trimming were determined from the DNA. The sample's records list around 40,000 clones. Less than 8% of the sample goes to the ten largest clones.

The sequenced sample consisted of blood buffy coat. The TCR was taken from a woman aged 18 to 69 with a cervical HPV16 infection that either progressed to CIN3+ or cleared (not recorded which). In this chain, TRBV30 is recombined with TRBJ2-4; TRBD2 aligns with 10 central bases. Incomplete CDR3 DNA: TGTGCCTGGAGTGGGACTAGCGGAAACATT. This encodes CAWSGTSGNI. The complete CDR3 reads CAWSGTSGNIQYF.